This TCR beta chain was identified in a study of T cell responses to AZD1222 COVID-19 vaccine. Study in general: Second-dose intervals near 4 or 12 weeks were combined. Broader study findings: Only a handful of AZD1222 recipients tested seropositive at baseline. Unmutated variant regions reportedly attract nearly half of all spike-specific TCRs.

With regard to this clone: Its antigen remains unknown.

The protocol was immunoSEQ multiplex PCR, while the TCRdb copy is restricted to in-frame clones and leaves out a portion. The sample includes 140,000 to 150,000 clones, roughly 89% of them seen just once. V lost 6 bases to trimming and J lost 2 bases, with 19 bases between them. The CDR3 extends over 15 amino acids. Germline CDR1 reads SQVTM; CDR2 reads ANQGSEA. This sequence joins TRBV29-1 and TRBJ2-5; D is unclear. This receptor was taken from an adult in good health. Sample: peripheral blood, taken on day 0 of AZD1222 vaccination. The DNA of the CDR3 is TGCAGCGTCGTGAACGATCGGAGAGCGCAAGAGACCCAGTACTTC. Its protein is CSVVNDRRAQETQYF.